The next 26 T cell receptor beta chains were all read from a single sample in a study of shared clonotypes between healthy human individuals. Here immunoSEQ multiplex PCR was the method, and the copy in TCRdb shows in-frame clones only, minus some. This sample has millions of clones, with more than 80% found just once. The sample taken for sequencing was naive CD4+ T cells from PBMCs. The subset here: CD45RA+ positively selected. These receptors all come from a man between 18 and 29 years old in good health. Some clones in this sample may be carry-over from other donors' samples.

This chain joins TRBV14 and TRBJ2-7; 8 bases fit TRBD1. The CDR3 totals 14 residues. CDR1 is SGHDN and CDR2 is FVKESK in the germline V gene. V gave up 4 bases and J gave up 5 bases; unmatched junction bases: 7. The CDR3 region has the DNA TGTGCCAGCAGCCGAGAACGGACAGGGAACGAGCAGTACTTC. Its protein product is CASSRERTGNEQYF.

In DNA, the CDR3 is TGTGCCTGGAGCCTGACAGGGGGCGTTCGACAGCCCCAGCATTTT. Amino acids: CAWSLTGGVRQPQHF. V usage is TRBV30 and J usage is TRBJ1-5; TRBD1 matches at 10 bases. J was trimmed by 7 bases and V by 3 bases; bases with no gene match: 9. The CDR3 contains 15 residues. The germline gives CDR1 GTSNPN, CDR2 SVGIG (reference sequence).

The chain recombines TRBV20-1 with TRBJ1-5, with unresolved D. The CDR3 length is 11 residues. In germline, CDR1 is DFQATT, CDR2 SNEGSKA (reference sequence). Trimming removed 6 bases at V and 0 bases at J, with 3 bases between. CDR3 sequence: CSAGSNQPQHF. CDR3 DNA sequence: TGCAGTGCCGGTAGCAATCAGCCCCAGCATTTT.

A remark on this clone: Within the sample, other DNA sequences also encode this same CDR3. The genes are TRBV28 and TRBJ2-7; D may be TRBD1 (6 bases). V lost 4 bases and J lost 3, with 10 bases in between. The CDR3 extends over 13 amino acids. Germline V CDR1 and CDR2: MDHEN, SYDVKM. The CDR3 coding sequence is TGTGCCAGCAGTTCCCCAGGGGTCTACGAGCAGTACTTC. Protein product: CASSSPGVYEQYF.

V usage is TRBV19 and J usage is TRBJ1-4, with TRBD1 matching over 9 bases. Looked up from germline, CDR1 is LNHDA and CDR2 is SQIVND (reference sequence). CDR3 length: 15 amino acids. V lost 3 bases and J lost 5; bases outside the gene matches: 4. The CDR3 region has the DNA TGTGCCAGTAGTATTGTGGGACAGGGAAATGAAAAACTGTTTTTT. As protein: CASSIVGQGNEKLFF.

This chain joins TRBV30 and TRBJ1-1, with 7 bases identical to TRBD1. The V segment lost 4 bases and the J segment 11 bases; nucleotides outside the gene matches: 13. CDR3 size: 13 residues. Germline V CDR1 and CDR2: GTSNPN, SVGIG (reference sequence). In DNA, the CDR3 is TGTGCCTGGATGACAGGGCCACCGAGGGGGGCTTTCTTT. This translates into CAWMTGPPRGAFF.

This chain joins TRBV5-1 and TRBJ1-3, with D perhaps matching TRBD1 (5 bases). CDR3 length equals 16 residues. The V end lost 4 bases, the J end lost 0 bases, and 14 bases lay between the germline ends. Germline V gene data show CDR1 as SGHRS and CDR2 as YFSETQ. CDR3 amino acids: CASSETATHSGNTIYF. The CDR3, as DNA: TGCGCCAGCAGCGAGACAGCTACACACTCTGGAAACACCATATATTTT.

The count of this clone is one. The chain links TRBV9 to TRBJ2-3; D ambiguous. V shed 0 bases and J shed 5 bases, with 13 bases lying between them. This CDR3 is 15 amino acids long. The germline V gene has CDR1 SGDLS and CDR2 YYNGEE. CDR3 region: CASSVDAVVGDTQYF. For the CDR3, the DNA is TGTGCCAGCAGCGTAGATGCCGTGGTCGGAGATACGCAGTATTTT.

The chain carries TRBV7-9 and TRBJ1-3, with a tentative D call TRBD1 (6 bases). This CDR3 comprises 16 residues. The germline V gene has CDR1 SEHNR and CDR2 FQNEAQ (reference sequence). V was clipped by 5 bases and J by 3 bases, with 17 bases between them. The CDR3, as DNA: TGTGCCAGCAGCCTCGCAGGGGATAGAGGTGGAAACACCATATATTTT. It yields the protein CASSLAGDRGGNTIYF. Full variable domain (missing parts from reference TRBV7-9 and TRBJ1-3): DTGVSQNPRHKITKRGQNVTFRCDPISEHNRLYWYRQTLGQGPEFLTYFQNEAQLEKSRLLSDRFSAERPKGSFSTLEIQRTEQGDSAMYLCASSLAGDRGGNTIYFGEGSWLTVV.

The chain uses TRBV5-6 and TRBJ2-5, with 7 bases that match TRBD1. The CDR3 runs 15 residues. V shed 4 bases and J 7 bases; nucleotides not matched to a gene: 13. Germline V gene sequence: CDR1 SGHDT, CDR2 YYEEEE. The DNA of the CDR3 is TGTGCCAGCAGCCGATACGGGACAGAAAGGTGGACCCAGTACTTC. Protein product: CASSRYGTERWTQYF.

The chain is built from TRBV19 and TRBJ1-5, with 9 nucleotides matching TRBD1. Germline CDR1 reads LNHDA; CDR2 reads SQIVND (reference sequence). The V gene end was trimmed by 1 base and the J gene end by 6 bases; junction bases not matched to a gene: 4. The CDR3 sequence is 15 residues long. CDR3 nucleotides: TGTGCCAGTAGTATAGCGGGGACAGGGTTTCAGCCCCAGCATTTT. Protein sequence: CASSIAGTGFQPQHF. Filled out from reference TRBV19 and TRBJ1-5, the complete variable domain reads DGGITQSPKYLFRKEGQNVTLSCEQNLNHDAMYWYRQDPGQGLRLIYYSQIVNDFQKGDIAEGYSVSREKKESFPLTVTSAQKNPTAFYLCASSIAGTGFQPQHFGDGTRLSIL.

The chain employs TRBV30 and TRBJ1-5; D is undetermined. Germline V CDR1 and CDR2: GTSNPN, SVGIG (reference sequence). CDR3 length: 13 residues. The germline V and J ends were trimmed by 3 bases and 0 bases, with 6 bases remaining between them. CDR3 bases: TGTGCCTGGAGACTTCCTAGCAATCAGCCCCAGCATTTT. It translates to CAWRLPSNQPQHF.

The DNA of the CDR3 is TGTGCCAGCTCACCACGGGGACAGGTTGCTCGGGAGCAGTACTTC. Amino acids: CASSPRGQVAREQYF. The chain recombines TRBV18 with TRBJ2-7, with 8 bases matching TRBD1. There are 15 residues in the CDR3. Germline CDR1 reads KGHSH; CDR2 reads LQKENI. Trimming took 1 base from V and 7 from J; bases not matched to a gene: 9.

This chain links TRBV29-1 with TRBJ1-1; the match to TRBD1 covers 7 bases. The V and J ends lost 5 bases and 6 bases, in that order; junction bases with no gene match: 24. From germline, CDR1 is SQVTM and CDR2 ANQGSEA. This CDR3 spans 18 amino acids. Written as DNA, the CDR3 is TGCAGCGTTCAGCAGAGTTGGTCAGAGGGAGCCCAGGGGGCTGAAGCTTTCTTT. Encoded protein: CSVQQSWSEGAQGAEAFF.

This clone showed up just once. The chain couples TRBV7-6 to TRBJ2-2; tentative D call: TRBD2 (7 bases). Trimming shortened V by 1 base and J by 3 bases, and 12 bases separated the two germline ends. Germline CDR1 SGHVS, CDR2 FNYEAQ. CDR3 length: 16 residues. The CDR3 reads CASSLVGGLDTGELFF. CDR3 DNA sequence: TGTGCCAGCAGCTTAGTCGGGGGGCTTGACACCGGGGAGCTGTTTTTT.

The rearrangement joins TRBV15 to TRBJ2-3; 11 bases line up with TRBD1. The CDR3 is 15 residues long. V shed 4 bases, J shed 5 bases, and the junction held 5 bases outside the gene matches. Germline CDR1 LNHNV, CDR2 YYDKDF (reference sequence). The CDR3 DNA sequence: TGTGCCACCAGCATCCGGACAGGGGGCATAGATACGCAGTATTTT. As protein: CATSIRTGGIDTQYF.

Of note for this clone: The sample holds other DNA sequences that translate to the same CDR3. The CDR3 region has the DNA TGTGCCAGCAGCCTCCGGGACTCCAATCAGCCCCAGCATTTT. This encodes CASSLRDSNQPQHF. This chain connects TRBV7-9 to TRBJ1-5, with a possible D match to TRBD1 (5 bases). V shed 5 bases and J shed 3 bases, with 11 bases lying between them. The CDR3 is 14 residues long. The germline CDR1 and CDR2 sequences are SEHNR and FQNEAQ (reference sequence).

This chain joins TRBV11-2 and TRBJ1-1; D may be TRBD1 (5 bases). The germline V gene has CDR1 SGHAT and CDR2 FQNNGV. The V end lost 2 bases, the J end lost 0 bases, and 16 bases lay between the germline ends. This CDR3 contains 17 residues. CDR3 in amino acids: CASSLLGGGRLNTEAFF. The CDR3, as DNA: TGTGCCAGCAGCTTATTGGGGGGAGGGCGTCTGAACACTGAAGCTTTCTTT.

This clone was recorded once. This chain's CDR3 is CASSTADRNYGYTF. The CDR3 DNA sequence: TGTGCCAGTAGTACCGCCGACAGGAACTATGGCTACACCTTC. The chain links TRBV19 to TRBJ1-2; a possible D gene is TRBD1 (6 bases). Germline V gives CDR1 LNHDA, CDR2 SQIVND (reference sequence). With 4 bases removed from V and 2 bases from J, the gap between germline ends came to 11 bases. The CDR3 contains 14 residues.

This rearrangement joins TRBV6-5 to TRBJ1-5; D possibly corresponds to TRBD1 (5 bases). V was pared by 0 bases and J by 4 bases, with 10 bases between. Germline CDR1 MNHEY, CDR2 SVGAGI. This CDR3 spans 15 amino acids. This CDR3 reads CASSYSARTNQPQHF. The DNA for the CDR3 is TGTGCCAGCAGTTACTCGGCGCGGACAAATCAGCCCCAGCATTTT.

The gene calls are TRBV10-1 and TRBJ1-3; 9 bases line up with TRBD1. There are 19 residues in the CDR3. Looked up from germline, CDR1 is WNHNN and CDR2 is SYGVQD (reference sequence). After removal of 11 bases from V and 0 bases from J, the junction contained 20 bases not matched to a gene. The CDR3 here is CAATFPTGGDAVSGNTIYF. In DNA, the CDR3 is TGCGCCGCCACCTTCCCCACAGGGGGCGACGCTGTCTCTGGAAACACCATATATTTT.

V and J are TRBV11-3 and TRBJ2-3; 11 positions match TRBD2. V dropped 0 bases and J dropped 6; count of bases not matched to a gene: 5. Per the germline V gene, CDR1 is SGHNT and CDR2 is YENEEA. The CDR3 is 16 amino acids. For the CDR3, the DNA is TGTGCCAGCAGCTTAGAACTAGCGGGAGATGGGGATACGCAGTATTTT. This codes for CASSLELAGDGDTQYF.

This clone has only one observation. The V gene is TRBV7-3, the J gene TRBJ2-3; D remains unclear. The CDR3 is 14 residues long. Looked up from germline, CDR1 is SGHTA and CDR2 is FQGTGA. V lost 6 bases to trimming and J lost 0 bases, with 10 bases between them. The CDR3: CASRRSGSTDTQYF. The CDR3 DNA reads TGTGCCAGCAGGAGGTCGGGTAGCACAGATACGCAGTATTTT.

CDR3 DNA: TGCGCCAGCAGCTACCCTCTGGGATCAGATACGCAGTATTTT. Its protein is CASSYPLGSDTQYF. The chain recombines TRBV5-1 with TRBJ2-3; D not certain. The CDR3 spans 14 residues. Germline V lookup: CDR1 SGHRS, CDR2 YFSETQ. The V gene lost 3 bases and the J gene lost 4 bases, with 12 bases spanning the gap.

The CDR3 sequence: CASSARGVSYEQYF. CDR3 DNA sequence: TGTGCCAGCAGCGCCAGGGGGGTTTCCTACGAGCAGTACTTC. The chain has TRBV9 and TRBJ2-7; TRBD1 is a possible D gene (7 bases). The CDR3 contains 14 residues. Per germline, CDR1 SGDLS and CDR2 YYNGEE. V was cut by 3 bases and J by 1 base, with 11 bases left in between.

The rearrangement links TRBV28 to TRBJ2-5; D not certain. This CDR3 region has 15 residues. The ends were cut back, 1 base at V and 7 bases at J, with 16 bases in the middle. Germline assignment: CDR1 MDHEN and CDR2 SYDVKM. CDR3 in amino acids: CASSLFGQQAGTQYF. The CDR3 bases are TGTGCCAGCAGTTTATTCGGCCAGCAGGCAGGGACCCAGTACTTC.